The text below deals with one TCR beta chain. Its antigen is unidentified. The CDR3 totals 17 residues. Trimming stripped 7 bases from V and 0 bases from J, with 22 bases between. Germline V lookup: CDR1 SGHTS, CDR2 YDEGEE. Genomic DNA, serving as template, underwent TCR beta VDJ and CDR3 profiling. TCRdb called the reads again in MiXCR, with one record for every CDR3 protein. The repertoire holds 150,000 or so distinct CDR3 sequences, 40% to 60% seen once, with more than 30% in the top ten. Only patients with CD8+CD57+ cell expansion on flow cytometry were chosen for sequencing. The enrolled patients all had severe acquired aplastic anemia. Patients were therapy-naive when their blood was sampled. This entry comes from a study of CD8+CD57+ T cells in acquired aplastic anemia. Study findings and constraints: There were approximately 27 CD8+ CDR3 sequences that occurred in both patients and controls.

Sequencing was done on a sample of sorted CD4+, CD8+, or CD8+CD57+ T cells (not recorded which) from PBMCs. The receptor was isolated from a human donor with aplastic anemia. The V and J genes are TRBV5-8 and TRBJ2-5; tentative D call: TRBD2 (5 bases). This chain's CDR3 is CASVRDGVQRDQETQYF. The DNA of the CDR3 is TGTGCCAGCGTCCGGGATGGAGTACAGAGGGACCAAGAGACCCAGTACTTC.